The clone carrying this T cell receptor beta chain was counted between two and nine times. The antigen remains unidentified. CDR3 length equals 12 residues. Per germline, CDR1 MNHEY and CDR2 SMNVEV (reference sequence). V shed 6 bases and J shed 9 bases, with 15 bases lying between them. This specimen comes from a study of T-cell memory formation after mild COVID-19. Study context: Largely, the TCR clusters proved donor specific. Points from the study as a whole: Clones contracting across day 15 to 85 had a balanced CD4/CD8 profile; later expanding clones leaned CD4+. Contracting CD4+ clones were located mainly in CM and EM, and CD8+ clones in EMRA.

The TCR alpha and TCR beta cDNA libraries, bearing sample barcodes and UMIs, were generated by 5'RACE using constant-segment primers. TCRdb re-called the 5' RACE reads through MiXCR, storing one row per CDR3 protein. The table has hundreds of thousands of distinct CDR3 sequences, around a quarter seen once. The rearrangement joins TRBV27 to TRBJ2-7; maybe TRBD2 (6 bases). The sample comprised PBMCs or a T cell subset sorted from them (not recorded which). This receptor was identified in an adult woman who had mild COVID-19 (a few samples of this study predate the infection). Cell type and time point are not known. CDR3 sequence: CASSRSGERQYF. CDR3 coding DNA: TGTGCCAGCAGCCGATCGGGGGAGCGGCAGTACTTC.